The following is a T cell receptor beta chain sequence with its context. This clonotype was seen ten or more times. The clone's antigen remains unknown. Nothing much larger sits one base from this clone, and base qualities are not available. The data belong to a study of T-cell reconstitution after alpha-beta-depleted transplantation in children (dated by TCRdb to the mid-2010s). Study-wide context: Using TCR repertoire profiling, the study followed T-cell immune reconstitution in a quantitative way in children after TCRalphabeta/CD19-depleted allogeneic hematopoietic cell transplantation.

The treatment or condition label, as the study defines it: allogeneic hematopoietic cell transplantation with graft depleted of TCRalphabeta T cells and CD19 B cells. Transplant recipients were children who received TCRalphabeta/CD19-depleted allogeneic hematopoietic cell grafts. Receptor libraries were prepared by PCR. This sample was sequenced with an Illumina HiSeq 2500. TCR library preparation used molecular barcoding, with unique molecular identifiers applied to normalize quantification of the TCRbeta repertoire. TCRdb cleaned the public reads at Q25 with fastp, built clones with MiXCR and kept in-frame beta chains. Every entry covers one CDR3 protein and lists the most common genes and DNA from its rows. Across this sample there are roughly 670,000 distinct CDR3 sequences, with roughly 14% seen only once. The leading ten clones occupy roughly 0.84% of the sample. What the authors observed across the whole study: The apparently early alphabetaT-cell count recovery about two months after transplant was reportedly dependent on only several hundred rapidly expanded clones derived from non-depleted graft cells. In some patients, the high TCRbeta diversity seen at day 60 was put down to recipient T cells and intrathymic progenitors that had survived conditioning. The frequencies of hyperexpanded clones fell over the following months, and after one year, T-cell counts and TCRbeta diversity were mostly attributed to newly produced T cells.

V sheds 3 bases and J sheds 8 bases, leaving 22 bases between their ends. The CDR3, cysteine through phenylalanine, is 16 amino acids long. The retained sequence is limited to the CDR3, 48 bases, with the frame set at the first base. The receptor comes from a girl aged 2-10 years with congenital amegakaryocytic thrombocytopenia, due to receive a stem cell transplant. Recombination linked TRBV12-3 or TRBV12-4 to TRBJ1-2, and TRBD1 may be the D gene, going by 6 matching bases. The material was PBMCs, obtained before TCRalphabeta/CD19-depleted stem cell transplant. In nucleotide form, the sequence is TGTGCCAGCAGTTTCCGGAGCGGAGACAGGTCGAGGGGCTACACCTTC. Its translation is CASSFRSGDRSRGYTF.